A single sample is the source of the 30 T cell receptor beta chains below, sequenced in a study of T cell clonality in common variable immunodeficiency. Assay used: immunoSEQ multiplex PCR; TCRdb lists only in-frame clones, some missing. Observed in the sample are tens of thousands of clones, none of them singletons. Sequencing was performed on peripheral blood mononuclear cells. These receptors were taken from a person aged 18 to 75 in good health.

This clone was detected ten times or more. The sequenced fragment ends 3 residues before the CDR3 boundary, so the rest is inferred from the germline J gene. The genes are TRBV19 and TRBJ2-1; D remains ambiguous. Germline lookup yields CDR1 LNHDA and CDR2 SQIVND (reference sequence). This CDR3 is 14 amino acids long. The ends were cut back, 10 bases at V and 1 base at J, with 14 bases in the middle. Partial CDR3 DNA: TGTGCCACCGCGATCCAAGGGTCCTACAATGAG. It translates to CATAIQGSYNE. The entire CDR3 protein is CATAIQGSYNEQFF.

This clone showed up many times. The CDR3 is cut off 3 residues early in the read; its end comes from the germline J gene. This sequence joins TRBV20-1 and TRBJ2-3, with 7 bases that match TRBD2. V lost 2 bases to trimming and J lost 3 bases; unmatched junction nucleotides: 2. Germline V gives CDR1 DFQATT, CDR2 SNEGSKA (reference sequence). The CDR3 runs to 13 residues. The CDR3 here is CSARWEGTDTQYF. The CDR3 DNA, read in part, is TGCAGTGCTAGATGGGAGGGGACAGATACG.

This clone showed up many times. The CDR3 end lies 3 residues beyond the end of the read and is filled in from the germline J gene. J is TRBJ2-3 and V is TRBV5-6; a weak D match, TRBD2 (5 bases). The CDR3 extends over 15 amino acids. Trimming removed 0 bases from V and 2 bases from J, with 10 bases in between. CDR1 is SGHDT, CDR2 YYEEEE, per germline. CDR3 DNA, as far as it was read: TGTGCCAGCAGCTTGGATGCTAGCAACACAGATACG. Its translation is CASSLDASNTDT. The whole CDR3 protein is CASSLDASNTDTQYF.

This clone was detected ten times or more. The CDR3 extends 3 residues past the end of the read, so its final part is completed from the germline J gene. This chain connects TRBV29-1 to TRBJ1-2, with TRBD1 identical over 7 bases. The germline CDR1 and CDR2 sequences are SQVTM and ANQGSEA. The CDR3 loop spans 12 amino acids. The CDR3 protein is CSVYRDSRTYTF. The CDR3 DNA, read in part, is TGCAGCGTTTACAGGGACAGTCGTACC.

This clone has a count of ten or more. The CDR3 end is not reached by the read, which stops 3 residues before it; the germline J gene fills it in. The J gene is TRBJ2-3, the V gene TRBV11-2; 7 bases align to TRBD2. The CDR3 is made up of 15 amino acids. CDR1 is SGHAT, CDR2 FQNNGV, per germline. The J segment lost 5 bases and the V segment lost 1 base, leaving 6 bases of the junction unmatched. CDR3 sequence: CASSLVSSGVDTQYF. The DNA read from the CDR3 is TGTGCCAGCAGCTTAGTTTCTAGCGGCGTAGATACG.

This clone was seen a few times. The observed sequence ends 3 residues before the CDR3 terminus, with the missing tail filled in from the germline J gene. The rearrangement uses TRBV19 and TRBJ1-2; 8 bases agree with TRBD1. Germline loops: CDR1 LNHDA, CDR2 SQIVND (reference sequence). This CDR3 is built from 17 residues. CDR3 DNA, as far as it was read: TGTGCCAGTAGTATAGATCTACAGGGGGGTGGAACAGATACC. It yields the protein CASSIDLQGGGTDT. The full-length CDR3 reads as CASSIDLQGGGTDTYTF.

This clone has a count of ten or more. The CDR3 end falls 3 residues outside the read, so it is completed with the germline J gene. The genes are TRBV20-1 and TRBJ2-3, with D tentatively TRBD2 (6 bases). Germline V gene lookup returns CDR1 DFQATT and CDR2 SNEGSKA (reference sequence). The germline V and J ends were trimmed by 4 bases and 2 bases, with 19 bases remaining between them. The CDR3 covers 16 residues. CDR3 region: CSAKRSGGMITDTQYF. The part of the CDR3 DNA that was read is TGCAGTGCTAAGAGGTCCGGGGGTATGATCACAGATACG.

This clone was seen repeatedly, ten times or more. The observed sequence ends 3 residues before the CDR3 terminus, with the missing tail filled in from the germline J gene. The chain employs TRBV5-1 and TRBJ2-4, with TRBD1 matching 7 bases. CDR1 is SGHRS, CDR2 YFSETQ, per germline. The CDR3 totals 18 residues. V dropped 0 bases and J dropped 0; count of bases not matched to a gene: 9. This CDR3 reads CASSLEGQPELAKNIQYF. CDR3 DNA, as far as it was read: TGCGCCAGCAGCTTGGAGGGACAGCCCGAGCTAGCCAAAAACATT.

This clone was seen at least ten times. The CDR3 bases that were read are TGCAGTGCTACTCTTAGCGGGGTGGAGACC. Amino acid sequence: CSATLSGVET. The whole CDR3 protein reads CSATLSGVETQYF. The chain uses TRBV20-1 and TRBJ2-5; 8 bases match TRBD2. The observed sequence ends 3 residues before the CDR3 terminus, with the missing tail filled in from the germline J gene. The trim removed 4 bases at V and 5 bases at J, leaving 6 bases unmatched. This CDR3 has 13 amino acids. Germline V gene lookup returns CDR1 DFQATT and CDR2 SNEGSKA (reference sequence).

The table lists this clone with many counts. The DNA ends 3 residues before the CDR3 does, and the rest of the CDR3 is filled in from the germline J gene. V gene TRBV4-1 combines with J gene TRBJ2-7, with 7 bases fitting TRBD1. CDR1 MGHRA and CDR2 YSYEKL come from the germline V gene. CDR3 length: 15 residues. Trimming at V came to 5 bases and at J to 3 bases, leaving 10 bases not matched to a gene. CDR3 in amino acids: CASSMQTGSLYEQYF. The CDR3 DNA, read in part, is TGCGCCAGCAGCATGCAGACAGGGTCTCTCTACGAG.

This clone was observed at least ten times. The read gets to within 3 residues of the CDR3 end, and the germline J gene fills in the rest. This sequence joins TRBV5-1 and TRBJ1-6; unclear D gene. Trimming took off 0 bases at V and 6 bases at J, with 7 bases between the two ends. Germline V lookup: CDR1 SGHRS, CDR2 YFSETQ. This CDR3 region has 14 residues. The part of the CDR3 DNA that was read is TGCGCCAGCAGCTTGGTCCCCTCTAATTCACCC. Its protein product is CASSLVPSNSP. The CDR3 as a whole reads CASSLVPSNSPLHF. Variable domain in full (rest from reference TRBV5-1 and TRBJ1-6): KAGVTQTPRYLIKTRGQQVTLSCSPISGHRSVSWYQQTPGQGLQFLFEYFSETQRNKGNFPGRFSGRQFSNSRSEMNVSTLELGDSALYLCASSLVPSNSPLHFGNGTRLTVT.

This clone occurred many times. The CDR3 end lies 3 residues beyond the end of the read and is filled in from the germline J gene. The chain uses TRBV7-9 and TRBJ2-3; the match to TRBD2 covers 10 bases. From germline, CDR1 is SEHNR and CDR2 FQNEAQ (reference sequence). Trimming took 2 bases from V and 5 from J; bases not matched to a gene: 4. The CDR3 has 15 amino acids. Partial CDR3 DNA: TGTGCCAGCAGCTTACTTGGGACTAGCGAAGATACG. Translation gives CASSLLGTSEDT. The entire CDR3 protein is CASSLLGTSEDTQYF.

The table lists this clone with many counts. The CDR3 spells CASSRKGADGYTF. CDR3 bases read: TGTGCCAGCAGCCGGAAGGGGGCAGATGGC. The chain carries TRBV5-4 and TRBJ1-2; 7 positions match TRBD1. The sequenced fragment ends 3 residues before the CDR3 boundary, so the rest is inferred from the germline J gene. The CDR3 spans 13 residues. Unmatched junction bases numbered 6, after V lost 4 bases and J lost 6 bases. Germline CDR1 reads SGHNT; CDR2 reads YYREEE (reference sequence).

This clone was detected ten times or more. CDR3 residues: CASSQEFTGLSYDYTF. CDR3 bases read: TGTGCCAGCAGCCAAGAATTCACAGGTTTATCCTACGAC. This sequence joins TRBV4-2 and TRBJ1-2; D possibly corresponds to TRBD1 (5 bases). Read coverage stops 3 residues before the CDR3 terminus; the germline J gene supplies the remainder. CDR1 is LGHNA and CDR2 is YNFKEQ in the germline V gene. The CDR3 has 16 amino acids.

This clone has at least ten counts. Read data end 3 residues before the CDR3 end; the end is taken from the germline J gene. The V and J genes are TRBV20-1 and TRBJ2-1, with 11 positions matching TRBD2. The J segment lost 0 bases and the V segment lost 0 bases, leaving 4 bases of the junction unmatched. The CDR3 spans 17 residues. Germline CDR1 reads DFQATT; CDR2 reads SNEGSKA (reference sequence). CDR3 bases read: TGCAGTGCTAGAGACCTAACTAGCGGGAGCTCCTACAATGAG. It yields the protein CSARDLTSGSSYNE. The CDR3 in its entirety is CSARDLTSGSSYNEQFF.

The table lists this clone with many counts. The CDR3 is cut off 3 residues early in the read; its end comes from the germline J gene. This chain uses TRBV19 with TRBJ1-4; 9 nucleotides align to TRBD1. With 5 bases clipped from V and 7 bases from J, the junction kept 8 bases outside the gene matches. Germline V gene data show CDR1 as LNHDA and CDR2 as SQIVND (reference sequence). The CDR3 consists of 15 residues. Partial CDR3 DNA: TGTGCCAGTAGTTCGATCGGGACAGGGACTGAAAAA. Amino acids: CASSSIGTGTEK. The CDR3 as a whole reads CASSSIGTGTEKLFF. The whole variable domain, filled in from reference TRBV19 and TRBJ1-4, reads DGGITQSPKYLFRKEGQNVTLSCEQNLNHDAMYWYRQDPGQGLRLIYYSQIVNDFQKGDIAEGYSVSREKKESFPLTVTSAQKNPTAFYLCASSSIGTGTEKLFFGSGTQLSVL.

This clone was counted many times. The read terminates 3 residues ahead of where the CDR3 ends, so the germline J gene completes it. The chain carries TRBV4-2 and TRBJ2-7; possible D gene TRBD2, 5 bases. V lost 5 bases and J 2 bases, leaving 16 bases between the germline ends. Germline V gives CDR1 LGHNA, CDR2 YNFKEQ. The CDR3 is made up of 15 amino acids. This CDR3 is CASSNRASSAYEQYF. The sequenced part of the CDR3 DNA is TGTGCCAGCAGCAACCGCGCTAGCTCTGCCTACGAG.

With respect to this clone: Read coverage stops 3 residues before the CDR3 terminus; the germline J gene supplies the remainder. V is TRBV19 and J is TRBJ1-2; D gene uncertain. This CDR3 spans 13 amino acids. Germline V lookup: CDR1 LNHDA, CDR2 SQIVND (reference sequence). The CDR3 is CASSMQITDTYTF. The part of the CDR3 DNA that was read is TGTGCCAGTAGTATGCAGATCACAGATACC.

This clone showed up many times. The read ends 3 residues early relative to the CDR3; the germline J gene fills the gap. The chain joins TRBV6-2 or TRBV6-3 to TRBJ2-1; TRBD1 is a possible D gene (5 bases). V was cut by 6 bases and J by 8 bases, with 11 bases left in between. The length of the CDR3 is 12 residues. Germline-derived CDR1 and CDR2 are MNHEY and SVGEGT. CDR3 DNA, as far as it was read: TGTGCCAGCAGGCACCAGGGTTATGAG. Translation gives CASRHQGYE. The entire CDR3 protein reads CASRHQGYEQFF.

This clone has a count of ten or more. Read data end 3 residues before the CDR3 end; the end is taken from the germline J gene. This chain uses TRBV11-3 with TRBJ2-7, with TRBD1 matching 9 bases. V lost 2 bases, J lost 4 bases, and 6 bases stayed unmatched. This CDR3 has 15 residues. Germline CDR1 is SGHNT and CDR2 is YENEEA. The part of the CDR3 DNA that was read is TGTGCCAGCAGCTTATTACCGGGACAGGGATACGAG. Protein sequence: CASSLLPGQGYE. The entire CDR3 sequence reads CASSLLPGQGYEQYF.

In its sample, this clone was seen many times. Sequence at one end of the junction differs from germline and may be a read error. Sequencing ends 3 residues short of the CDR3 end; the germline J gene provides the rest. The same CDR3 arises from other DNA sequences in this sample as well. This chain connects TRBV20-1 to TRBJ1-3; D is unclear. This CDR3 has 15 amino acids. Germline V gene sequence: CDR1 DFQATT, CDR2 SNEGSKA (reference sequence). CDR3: CSARDRALSGNTIYF. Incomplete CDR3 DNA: TGCAGTGCTAGAGATAGGGCACTCTCTGGAAACACA.

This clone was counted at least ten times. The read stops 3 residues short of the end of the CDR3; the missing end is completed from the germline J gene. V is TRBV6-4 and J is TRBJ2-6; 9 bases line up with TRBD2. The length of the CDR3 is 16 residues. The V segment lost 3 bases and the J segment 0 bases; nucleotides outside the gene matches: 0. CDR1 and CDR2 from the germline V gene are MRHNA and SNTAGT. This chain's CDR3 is CASSERGGSGANVLTF. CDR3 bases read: TGTGCCAGCAGTGAGCGGGGGGGCTCTGGGGCCAACGTC.

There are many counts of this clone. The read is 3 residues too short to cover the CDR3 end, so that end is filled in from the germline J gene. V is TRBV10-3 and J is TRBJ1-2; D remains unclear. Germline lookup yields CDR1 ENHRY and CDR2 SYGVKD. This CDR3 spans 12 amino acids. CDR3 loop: CAISESGVSYTF. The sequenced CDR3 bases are TGTGCCATCAGTGAGTCCGGGGTATCC.

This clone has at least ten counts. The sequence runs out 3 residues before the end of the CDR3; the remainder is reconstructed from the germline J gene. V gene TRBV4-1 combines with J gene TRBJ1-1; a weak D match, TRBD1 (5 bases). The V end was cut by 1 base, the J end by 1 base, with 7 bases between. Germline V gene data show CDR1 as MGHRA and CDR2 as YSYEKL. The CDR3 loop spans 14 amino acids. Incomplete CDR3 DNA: TGCGCCAGCAGCCAAGGGGGGGGGAACACTGAA. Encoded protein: CASSQGGGNTE. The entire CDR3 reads CASSQGGGNTEAFF.

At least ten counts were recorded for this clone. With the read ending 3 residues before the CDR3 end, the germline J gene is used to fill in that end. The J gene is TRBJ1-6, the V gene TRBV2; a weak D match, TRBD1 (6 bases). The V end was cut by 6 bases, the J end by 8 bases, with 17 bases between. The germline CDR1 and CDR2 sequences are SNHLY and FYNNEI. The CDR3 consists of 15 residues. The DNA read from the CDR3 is TGTGCCAGCAGGCAGAGGTCAGGGGCCGATTCACCC. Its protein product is CASRQRSGADSP. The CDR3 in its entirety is CASRQRSGADSPLHF. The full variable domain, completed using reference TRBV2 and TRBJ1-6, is EPEVTQTPSHQVTQMGQEVILRCVPISNHLYFYWYRQILGQKVEFLVSFYNNEISEKSEIFDDQFSVERPDGSNFTLKIRSTKLEDSAMYFCASRQRSGADSPLHFGNGTRLTVT.

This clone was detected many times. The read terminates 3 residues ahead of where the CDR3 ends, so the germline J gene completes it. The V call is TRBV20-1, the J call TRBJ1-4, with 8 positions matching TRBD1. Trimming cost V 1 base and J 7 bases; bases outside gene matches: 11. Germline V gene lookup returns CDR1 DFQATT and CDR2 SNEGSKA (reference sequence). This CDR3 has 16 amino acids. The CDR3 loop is CSARGGQGAPGEKLFF. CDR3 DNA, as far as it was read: TGCAGTGCTAGAGGAGGGCAGGGGGCGCCTGGTGAAAAA.

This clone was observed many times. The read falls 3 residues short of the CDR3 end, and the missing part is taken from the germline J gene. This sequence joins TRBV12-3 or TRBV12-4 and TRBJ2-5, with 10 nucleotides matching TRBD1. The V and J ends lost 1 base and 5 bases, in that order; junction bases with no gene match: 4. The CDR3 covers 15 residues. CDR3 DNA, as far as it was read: TGTGCCAGCAGTTTAGTCCTGGGACAGGGGGAGACC. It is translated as CASSLVLGQGET. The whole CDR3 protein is CASSLVLGQGETQYF.

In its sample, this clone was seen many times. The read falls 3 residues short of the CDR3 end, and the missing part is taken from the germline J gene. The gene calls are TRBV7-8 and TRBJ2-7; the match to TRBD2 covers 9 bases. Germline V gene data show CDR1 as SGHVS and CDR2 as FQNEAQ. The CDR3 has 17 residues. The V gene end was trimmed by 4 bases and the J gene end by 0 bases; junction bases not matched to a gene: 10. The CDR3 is CASSSPTRLAASYEQYF. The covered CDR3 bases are TGTGCCAGCAGCTCCCCGACCCGACTAGCGGCCTCCTACGAG.

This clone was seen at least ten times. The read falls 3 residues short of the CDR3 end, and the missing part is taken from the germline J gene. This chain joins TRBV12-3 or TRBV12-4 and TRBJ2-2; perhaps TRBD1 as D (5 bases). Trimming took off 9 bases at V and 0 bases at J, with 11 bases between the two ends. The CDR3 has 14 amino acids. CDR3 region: CASRREPNTGELFF. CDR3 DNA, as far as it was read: TGTGCCAGTCGCAGGGAACCGAACACCGGGGAG.

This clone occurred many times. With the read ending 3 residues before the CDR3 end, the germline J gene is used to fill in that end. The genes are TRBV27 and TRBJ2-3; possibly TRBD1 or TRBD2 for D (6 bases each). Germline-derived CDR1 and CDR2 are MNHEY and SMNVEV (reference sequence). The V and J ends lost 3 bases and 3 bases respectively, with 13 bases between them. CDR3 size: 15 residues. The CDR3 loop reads CASSFGGGWTDTQYF. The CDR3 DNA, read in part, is TGTGCCAGCAGTTTTGGAGGGGGTTGGACAGATACG.